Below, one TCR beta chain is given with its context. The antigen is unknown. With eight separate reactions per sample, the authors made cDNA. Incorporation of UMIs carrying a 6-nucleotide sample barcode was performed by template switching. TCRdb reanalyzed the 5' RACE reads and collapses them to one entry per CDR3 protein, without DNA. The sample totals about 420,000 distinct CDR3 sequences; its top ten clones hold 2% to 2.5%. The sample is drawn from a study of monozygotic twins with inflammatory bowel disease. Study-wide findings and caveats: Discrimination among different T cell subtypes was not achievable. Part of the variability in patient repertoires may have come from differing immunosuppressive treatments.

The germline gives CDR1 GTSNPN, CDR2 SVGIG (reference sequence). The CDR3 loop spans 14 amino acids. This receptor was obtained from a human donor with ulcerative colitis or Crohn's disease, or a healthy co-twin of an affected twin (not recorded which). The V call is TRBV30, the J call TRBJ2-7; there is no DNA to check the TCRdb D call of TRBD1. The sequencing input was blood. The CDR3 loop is CAWSVGQGDYEQYF.